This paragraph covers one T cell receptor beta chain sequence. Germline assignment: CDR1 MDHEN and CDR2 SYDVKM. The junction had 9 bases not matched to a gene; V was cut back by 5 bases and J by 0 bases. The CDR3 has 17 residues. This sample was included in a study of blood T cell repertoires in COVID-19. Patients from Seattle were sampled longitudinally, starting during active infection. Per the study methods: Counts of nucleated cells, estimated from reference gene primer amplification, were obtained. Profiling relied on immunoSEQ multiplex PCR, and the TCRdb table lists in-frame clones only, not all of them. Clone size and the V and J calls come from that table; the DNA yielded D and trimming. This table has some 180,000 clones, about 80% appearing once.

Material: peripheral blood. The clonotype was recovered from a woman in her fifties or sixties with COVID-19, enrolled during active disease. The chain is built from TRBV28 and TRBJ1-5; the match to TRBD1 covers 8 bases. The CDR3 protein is CASSDRGLRYSNQPQHF. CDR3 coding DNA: TGTGCCAGCAGTGACAGGGGTCTAAGGTATAGCAATCAGCCCCAGCATTTT. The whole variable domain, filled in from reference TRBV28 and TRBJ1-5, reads DVKVTQSSRYLVKRTGEKVFLECVQDMDHENMFWYRQDPGLGLRLIYFSYDVKMKEKGDIPEGYSVSREKKERFSLILESASTNQTSMYLCASSDRGLRYSNQPQHFGDGTRLSIL.